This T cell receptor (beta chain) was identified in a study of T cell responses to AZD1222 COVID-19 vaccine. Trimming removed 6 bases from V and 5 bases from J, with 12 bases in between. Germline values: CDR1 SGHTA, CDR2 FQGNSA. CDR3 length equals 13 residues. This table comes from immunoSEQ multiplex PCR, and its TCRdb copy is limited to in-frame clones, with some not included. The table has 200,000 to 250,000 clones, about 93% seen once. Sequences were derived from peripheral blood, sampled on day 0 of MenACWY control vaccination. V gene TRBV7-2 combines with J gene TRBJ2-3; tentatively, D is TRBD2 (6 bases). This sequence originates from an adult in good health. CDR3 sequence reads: CASRRGSGDTQYF. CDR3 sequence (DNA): TGTGCCAGCAGGAGGGGTAGCGGAGATACGCAGTATTTT.